Given below is one T cell receptor beta chain in context. The antigen remains undetermined. These data are taken from a study of T-cell memory formation after mild COVID-19. Study context: Among the donors, TCR clusters were largely specific to each donor.

A 5'RACE reaction primed in the constant segment made cDNA libraries of TCR alpha and TCR beta, and these carried sample barcodes and UMIs. TCRdb called the 5' RACE reads again in MiXCR, with one record for every CDR3 protein. The repertoire holds about 430,000 distinct CDR3 sequences, with 15% to 20% as singletons. The germline CDR1 and CDR2 sequences are SGHNT and YYREEE (reference sequence). This CDR3 has 14 amino acids. Deletions cut 2 bases from V and 3 bases from J, with 11 bases between. The study, taken as a whole, reports: Researchers could not confirm that second-wave clones peaking on day 37 targeted SARS-CoV-2. There were some responding clones in pre-infection memory, which suggested that cross-reactive memory had joined.

Sequencing input: PBMCs or a T cell subset sorted from them (not recorded which). The genes are TRBV5-4 and TRBJ1-2; unclear D gene. The origin of this receptor is a man aged 18 to 29 who had mild COVID-19 (a few samples of this study predate the infection). Cell type and time point are not known. The CDR3 is CASSFRTQDYGYTF. CDR3 bases: TGTGCCAGCAGCTTCAGGACGCAGGACTATGGCTACACCTTC.